Presented here are 27 T cell receptor beta chains from one specimen sequenced in a study of cytomegalovirus exposure and HLA in healthy donors. Sequencing used immunoSEQ multiplex PCR; TCRdb keeps in-frame clones, though not all of them. The repertoire holds 120,000 or so clones, with around 95% as singletons. The sequencing sample was made of PBMCs. The receptors originated from a man aged 18 to 35 in good health and CMV-seronegative.

The V call is TRBV10-3, the J call TRBJ1-2; 10 bases line up with TRBD1. Germline V gives CDR1 ENHRY, CDR2 SYGVKD. The CDR3 length is 14 residues. V shed 2 bases and J 5 bases; nucleotides not matched to a gene: 2. The CDR3 nucleotides read TGTGCCATCAGTGAGCGGACAGGGGGGTATGGCTACACCTTC. It codes for CAISERTGGYGYTF.

This chain links TRBV11-2 with TRBJ2-7; maybe TRBD1 (6 bases). The V end lost 4 bases, the J end lost 2 bases, and 15 bases lay between the germline ends. Germline loops: CDR1 SGHAT, CDR2 FQNNGV. This CDR3 contains 15 residues. The CDR3 region is CASSSLQGRPYEQYF. The CDR3 DNA sequence: TGTGCCAGCAGCTCCCTACAGGGTAGGCCCTACGAGCAGTACTTC.

The chain combines TRBV18 with TRBJ1-1; 9 bases are a match to TRBD1. Germline V gene sequence: CDR1 KGHSH, CDR2 LQKENI. This CDR3 has 16 amino acids. With V trimmed by 3 bases and J by 5 bases, 10 bases remained unmatched. The CDR3 reads CASSPDATGGLTEAFF. The CDR3, as DNA: TGTGCCAGCTCACCGGACGCGACAGGGGGTTTGACTGAAGCTTTCTTT.

The chain recombines TRBV4-1 with TRBJ2-1; no reliable D call. Germline V gene sequence: CDR1 MGHRA, CDR2 YSYEKL. The V end was cut by 4 bases, the J end by 1 base, with 8 bases between. This CDR3 region has 14 residues. In nucleotides, the CDR3 is TGCGCCAGCAGCCCCGAGGTATCCTACAATGAGCAGTTCTTC. Translated, it gives CASSPEVSYNEQFF.

This clone was seen only once. The chain joins TRBV28 to TRBJ2-5, with 7 bases matching TRBD1. Trimming took 2 bases from V and 0 from J; bases not matched to a gene: 9. Germline CDR1 MDHEN, CDR2 SYDVKM. This CDR3 is 17 amino acids long. The CDR3 DNA is TGTGCCAGCAGTTTAGTTCCCATGACAGGGTACCAAGAGACCCAGTACTTC. Residues: CASSLVPMTGYQETQYF.

V is TRBV29-1 and J is TRBJ2-1, with 10 nucleotides matching TRBD2. The CDR3 has 14 residues. Germline loops: CDR1 SQVTM, CDR2 ANQGSEA. V trimming: 6 bases; J trimming: 1 base; junction bases outside the gene matches: 3. CDR3 in amino acids: CSVWTSGSYNEQFF. In nucleotides, the CDR3 is TGCAGCGTATGGACTAGCGGATCCTACAATGAGCAGTTCTTC.

The genes are TRBV28 and TRBJ2-7, with D hard to call. V was shortened by 4 bases and J by 7 bases, with 8 bases between the two germline ends. The germline gives CDR1 MDHEN, CDR2 SYDVKM. The CDR3 consists of 11 residues. DNA for the CDR3: TGTGCCAGCAGTTCCCCGGTAGAGCAGTACTTC. This encodes CASSSPVEQYF.

The rearrangement joins TRBV5-1 to TRBJ1-1, with a possible D match to TRBD1 (6 bases). CDR3 length: 13 residues. V shed 0 bases and J shed 7 bases, with 10 bases lying between them. Germline lookup yields CDR1 SGHRS and CDR2 YFSETQ. CDR3 bases: TGCGCCAGCAGCTTGGCAACAGGGCTTGAAGCTTTCTTT. It encodes CASSLATGLEAFF.

V and J are TRBV9 and TRBJ2-7; no reliable D call. The CDR3 sequence is 14 residues long. Trimming stripped 0 bases from V and 0 bases from J, with 7 bases between. Germline assignment: CDR1 SGDLS and CDR2 YYNGEE. CDR3 protein: CASSVGRYSYEQYF. CDR3 nucleotides: TGTGCCAGCAGCGTAGGCCGGTACTCCTACGAGCAGTACTTC.

This chain joins TRBV5-4 and TRBJ1-1; possible D gene TRBD1, 6 bases. The CDR3 has 14 amino acids. Germline loops: CDR1 SGHNT, CDR2 YYREEE (reference sequence). With 3 bases removed from V and 1 base from J, the gap between germline ends came to 10 bases. CDR3 bases: TGTGCCAGCAGCTCGACAGGTTCGAACACTGAAGCTTTCTTT. Its translation: CASSSTGSNTEAFF. Combining the CDR3 with reference TRBV5-4 and TRBJ1-1 gives the whole variable domain ETGVTQSPTHLIKTRGQQVTLRCSSQSGHNTVSWYQQALGQGPQFIFQYYREEENGRGNFPPRFSGLQFPNYSSELNVNALELDDSALYLCASSSTGSNTEAFFGQGTRLTVV.

Here the CDR3 reads CASSLDQNNEQFF. CDR3 bases: TGTGCCAGCAGCTTAGACCAGAACAATGAGCAGTTCTTC. This rearrangement joins TRBV7-2 to TRBJ2-1; D is unresolved. Germline CDR1 SGHTA, CDR2 FQGNSA. V was cut by 1 base and J by 5 bases, with 6 bases left in between. The CDR3 runs to 13 residues. The full variable domain, rest sourced from reference TRBV7-2 and TRBJ2-1, is GAGVSQSPSNKVTEKGKDVELRCDPISGHTALYWYRQSLGQGLEFLIYFQGNSAPDKSGLPSDRFSAERTGGSVSTLTIQRTQQEDSAVYLCASSLDQNNEQFFGPGTRLTVL.

The rearrangement links TRBV5-5 to TRBJ1-1; a possible D gene is TRBD1 (5 bases). The CDR3 extends over 15 amino acids. Germline values: CDR1 SGHKS, CDR2 YYEKEE (reference sequence). Between the trimmed V and J ends, which lost 4 bases and 4 bases, there was a span of 17 bases. The CDR3 sequence is CASSPAGDWGTEAFF. The DNA for the CDR3 is TGTGCCAGCAGCCCGGCGGGGGATTGGGGCACTGAAGCTTTCTTT.

This chain joins TRBV28 and TRBJ1-1; 10 bases align to TRBD1. The germline CDR1 and CDR2 sequences are MDHEN and SYDVKM. The CDR3 spans 12 residues. V dropped 3 bases and J dropped 10; count of bases not matched to a gene: 2. CDR3 nucleotides: TGTGCCAGCAGTTTGGGGACAGGGGCAGCTTTCTTT. It specifies CASSLGTGAAFF. Full variable domain (missing parts from reference TRBV28 and TRBJ1-1): DVKVTQSSRYLVKRTGEKVFLECVQDMDHENMFWYRQDPGLGLRLIYFSYDVKMKEKGDIPEGYSVSREKKERFSLILESASTNQTSMYLCASSLGTGAAFFGQGTRLTVV.

The chain couples TRBV7-3 to TRBJ2-3; 7 bases align to TRBD1. The CDR3 has 16 amino acids. Germline CDR1 reads SGHTA; CDR2 reads FQGTGA. J lost 0 bases, V lost 3 bases, and 6 bases had no gene match. CDR3 bases: TGTGCCAGCAGCTTGACAGGGAGCTTAAGCACAGATACGCAGTATTTT. Translation: CASSLTGSLSTDTQYF. The full variable domain, completed using reference TRBV7-3 and TRBJ2-3, is GAGVSQTPSNKVTEKGKYVELRCDPISGHTALYWYRQSLGQGPEFLIYFQGTGAADDSGLPNDRFFAVRPEGSVSTLKIQRTERGDSAVYLCASSLTGSLSTDTQYFGPGTRLTVL.

CDR3 sequence: CASSSRLAGYTGELFF. Written as DNA, the CDR3 is TGTGCCAGCAGTAGCCGACTAGCGGGGTACACCGGGGAGCTGTTTTTT. The chain joins TRBV27 to TRBJ2-2, with 11 bases fitting TRBD2. Germline V gives CDR1 MNHEY, CDR2 SMNVEV (reference sequence). The CDR3 is 16 amino acids. The V gene end was trimmed by 5 bases and the J gene end by 3 bases; junction bases not matched to a gene: 5.

The V and J genes are TRBV5-4 and TRBJ2-2; 10 nucleotides line up with TRBD1. The V and J ends lost 1 base and 6 bases, in that order; junction bases with no gene match: 3. Germline-derived CDR1 and CDR2 are SGHNT and YYREEE (reference sequence). The CDR3 has 15 amino acids. CDR3 amino acids: CASSLPGTGAGELFF. CDR3 bases: TGTGCCAGCAGCTTGCCCGGGACAGGGGCCGGGGAGCTGTTTTTT.

The rearrangement links TRBV5-1 to TRBJ2-7, with 10 bases aligning to TRBD1. The germline CDR1 and CDR2 sequences are SGHRS and YFSETQ. V lost 5 bases, J lost 3 bases, and 5 bases stayed unmatched. The length of the CDR3 is 14 residues. The CDR3 protein is CASSSTGGIYEQYF. The CDR3 DNA reads TGCGCCAGCAGTTCGACAGGGGGCATCTACGAGCAGTACTTC.

The chain couples TRBV6-4 to TRBJ2-1; 7 nucleotides line up with TRBD2. This CDR3 spans 14 amino acids. Trimming at V came to 2 bases and at J to 10 bases, leaving 8 bases not matched to a gene. The germline gives CDR1 MRHNA, CDR2 SNTAGT. In DNA, the CDR3 is TGTGCCAGCAGTGACGGGGGAGGGCCGGGAGAGCAGTTCTTC. Amino acids: CASSDGGGPGEQFF.

The rearrangement links TRBV6-5 to TRBJ1-2; D is undetermined. Between the trimmed V and J ends, which lost 4 bases and 4 bases, there was a span of 19 bases. This CDR3 has 16 amino acids. Germline V lookup: CDR1 MNHEY, CDR2 SVGAGI. The CDR3 sequence is CASSSPSKTGFYGYTF. The CDR3 region has the DNA TGTGCCAGCAGTTCTCCCTCCAAGACGGGATTCTATGGCTACACCTTC.

This chain uses TRBV27 with TRBJ2-3; the match to TRBD2 covers 7 bases. CDR3 length: 17 residues. CDR1 and CDR2 from the germline V gene are MNHEY and SMNVEV (reference sequence). Trimming removed 6 bases from V and 5 bases from J; junction bases left unmatched: 17. The CDR3 bases are TGTGCCAGCAGCCTCCGGGCGGGAGCGGGTTTGGGAGATACGCAGTATTTT. Protein sequence: CASSLRAGAGLGDTQYF.

The table lists this clone with a count of one. The chain is built from TRBV28 and TRBJ2-3; 8 positions agree with TRBD1. The germline V gene encodes CDR1 MDHEN and CDR2 SYDVKM. The CDR3 extends over 15 amino acids. After removal of 6 bases from V and 3 bases from J, the junction contained 8 bases not matched to a gene. The CDR3 region is CASRKTDRATDTQYF. In DNA, the CDR3 is TGTGCCAGCAGAAAAACGGACAGGGCTACAGATACGCAGTATTTT.

The V gene is TRBV18, the J gene TRBJ2-5; 11 bases are shared with TRBD2. Unmatched junction bases numbered 3, after V lost 5 bases and J lost 1 base. Germline V gives CDR1 KGHSH, CDR2 LQKENI. The CDR3 is 15 amino acids. CDR3 in DNA: TGTGCCAGCTCAGCGGGACTAGCGGTCCAAGAGACCCAGTACTTC. It translates to CASSAGLAVQETQYF.

The V call is TRBV27, the J call TRBJ2-2, with 7 bases that match TRBD2. Germline CDR1 is MNHEY and CDR2 is SMNVEV (reference sequence). The ends lost 2 bases at V and 1 base at J; junction bases unmatched: 1. The CDR3 has 15 residues. The CDR3 DNA is TGTGCCAGCAGTTTAAGCGGGGTGAACACCGGGGAGCTGTTTTTT. Translating it yields CASSLSGVNTGELFF.

The CDR3: CASSLSASTYEQYF. The CDR3 DNA sequence: TGTGCCAGCAGCTTAAGCGCCTCTACCTACGAGCAGTACTTC. The chain is built from TRBV7-3 and TRBJ2-7; no reliable D call. The V and J ends lost 1 base and 2 bases respectively, with 9 bases between them. The CDR3 is 14 residues long. Per the germline V gene, CDR1 is SGHTA and CDR2 is FQGTGA. The full variable domain, in which reference TRBV7-3 and TRBJ2-7 provide the parts outside the CDR3, is GAGVSQTPSNKVTEKGKYVELRCDPISGHTALYWYRQSLGQGPEFLIYFQGTGAADDSGLPNDRFFAVRPEGSVSTLKIQRTERGDSAVYLCASSLSASTYEQYFGPGTRLTVT.

V and J are TRBV30 and TRBJ1-2; D is possibly TRBD1 (5 bases). The germline V gene has CDR1 GTSNPN and CDR2 SVGIG (reference sequence). With 4 bases removed from V and 4 bases from J, the gap between germline ends came to 13 bases. The CDR3 contains 13 residues. The CDR3 DNA reads as TGTGCCTGGAATAGGGGCCGTTCCTATGGCTACACCTTC. It translates to CAWNRGRSYGYTF.

This chain connects TRBV19 to TRBJ2-5, with a possible D match to TRBD2 (5 bases). CDR3 length: 14 residues. Trimming stripped 7 bases from V and 4 bases from J, with 16 bases between. Germline loops: CDR1 LNHDA, CDR2 SQIVND (reference sequence). The CDR3 nucleotides are TGTGCCAGTACCCCCAGCCGGGATGCAGAGACCCAGTACTTC. Encoded protein: CASTPSRDAETQYF.

This chain joins TRBV19 and TRBJ1-5; TRBD1 matches 9 bases. J lost 7 bases, V lost 1 base, and 8 bases had no gene match. CDR1 is LNHDA, CDR2 SQIVND, per germline (reference sequence). The length of the CDR3 is 16 residues. The CDR3: CASSIGLGQGVQPQHF. The DNA for the CDR3 is TGTGCCAGTAGTATAGGGCTGGGACAGGGCGTGCAGCCCCAGCATTTT.